This T cell receptor beta chain was found in a study of cytomegalovirus exposure and HLA in healthy donors. This CDR3 is 15 amino acids long. Germline V CDR1 and CDR2: SGHNT, YYREEE (reference sequence). Study-wide points: Specificity for CMV antigens was confirmed in vitro for three of the CMV-associated chains.

As to this clone: No antigen is known for it. The junction departs from germline at one end; a sequencing error may be responsible.

PCR primers comprised 60 Vbeta and 13 Jbeta primers. Sequencing was performed with immunoSEQ multiplex PCR; in TCRdb, only in-frame clones are kept and a portion is missing. The sample holds 100,000 to 150,000 clones, just over 65% seen once. The sequence derives from a man aged 18 to 29 in good health and CMV-seronegative. This sequence joins TRBV5-4 and TRBJ2-1, with 10 bases matching TRBD1. The source material was PBMCs. In nucleotides, the CDR3 is TGTACCAGCAGCTCCGGGACAGGGGCCTACAATGAGCAGTTCTTC. The encoded protein is CTSSSGTGAYNEQFF.